A single sample gave rise to the 25 T cell receptor beta chains below, sequenced in a study of response to subunit inactivated influenza vaccine. TCRdb recomputed calls from the RT-PCR reads with MiXCR, one row per CDR3 protein. The sample shows 500,000 to 600,000 distinct CDR3 sequences, roughly 12% of them seen only once. The source was PBMCs from blood, collected on the day of vaccination. These receptors originate from a man between 50 and 59 years old who received an inactivated influenza vaccine.

This clonotype was seen at least ten times. The gene calls are TRBV7-2 and TRBJ1-4; 7 nucleotides agree with TRBD1. The CDR3 totals 15 residues. Germline V CDR1 and CDR2: SGHTA, FQGNSA. Trimming cost V 0 bases and J 8 bases; bases outside gene matches: 6. The CDR3 DNA is TGTGCCAGCAGCTTAGCCCCGACAGGGAGCGAAAAACTGTTTTTT. As protein: CASSLAPTGSEKLFF.

This clonotype was seen more than once but under ten times. The chain links TRBV6-5 to TRBJ2-3; D is perhaps TRBD2 (6 bases). Germline-derived CDR1 and CDR2 are MNHEY and SVGAGI. There are 16 residues in the CDR3. Trimming left V 0 bases short and J 4 bases short, with 14 bases between. CDR3 DNA sequence: TGTGCCAGCAGTTACTCGGGGGGTGGGGGAGCAGATACGCAGTATTTT. Encoded protein: CASSYSGGGGADTQYF.

This clonotype was observed a few times. The rearrangement joins TRBV4-2 to TRBJ1-5; D uncertain. The CDR3 spans 20 residues. Germline loops: CDR1 LGHNA, CDR2 YNFKEQ. V was cut by 0 bases and J by 2 bases, with 23 bases left in between. The CDR3 sequence is CASSQDGQILGKGGNQPQHF. CDR3 coding DNA: TGTGCCAGCAGCCAAGATGGGCAGATTCTTGGGAAAGGTGGCAATCAGCCCCAGCATTTT.

The chain is built from TRBV20-1 and TRBJ2-2; D remains unclear. The V gene's germline CDR1 is DFQATT and CDR2 SNEGSKA (reference sequence). V was cut by 3 bases and J by 1 base, with 12 bases left in between. This CDR3 contains 15 residues. CDR3 in amino acids: CSASYPGRNTGELFF. The CDR3 DNA is TGCAGTGCTAGTTACCCCGGACGGAACACCGGGGAGCTGTTTTTT.

This clonotype was seen ten or more times. The chain joins TRBV27 to TRBJ2-3; possibly TRBD2 for D (6 bases). Trimming took 0 bases from V and 5 from J, leaving 9 bases between them. Germline V gene lookup returns CDR1 MNHEY and CDR2 SMNVEV (reference sequence). This CDR3 has 14 amino acids. CDR3 DNA: TGTGCCAGCAGTTTATCTGCCGGGGGAGATACGCAGTATTTT. Translating gives CASSLSAGGDTQYF.

A few counts support this clonotype. The V and J genes are TRBV5-1 and TRBJ1-1, with TRBD1 as a possible D gene (5 bases). Germline V lookup: CDR1 SGHRS, CDR2 YFSETQ. The CDR3 has 15 residues. The V gene lost 0 bases and the J gene lost 3 bases, with 12 bases spanning the gap. The CDR3 spells CASSLDWGLDTEAFF. The CDR3 coding sequence is TGCGCCAGCAGCTTGGATTGGGGGTTAGACACTGAAGCTTTCTTT.

With respect to this clonotype: A much larger clone sits a single nucleotide away, making a read error possible. The V call is TRBV4-1, the J call TRBJ1-1, with D unclear. The CDR3 extends over 16 amino acids. Per germline, CDR1 MGHRA and CDR2 YSYEKL. The CDR3 nucleotides read TGCGCCAGCAGACAAGATATATCGGCAGTAGGGACTGAAGCTTTCTTT. Its translation: CASRQDISAVGTEAFF.

This clonotype was seen at least ten times. The chain carries TRBV7-2 and TRBJ1-1; 8 positions match TRBD1. In germline, CDR1 is SGHTA, CDR2 FQGNSA. CDR3 size: 15 residues. Trimming cost V 5 bases and J 8 bases; bases outside gene matches: 13. The CDR3: CASSLGQGAQLEAFF. In DNA form, the CDR3 reads TGTGCCAGCAGCCTGGGCCAGGGGGCTCAGCTCGAAGCTTTCTTT.

The chain links TRBV24-1 to TRBJ2-1, with D perhaps given as TRBD1 or TRBD2 (5 bases each). Germline CDR1 KGHDR, CDR2 SFDVKD. This CDR3 comprises 17 residues. Trimming pared 3 bases from V and 1 base from J, leaving 15 bases between. Here the CDR3 reads CATSDPGDGRSYNEQFF. In DNA, the CDR3 is TGTGCCACCAGTGATCCCGGGGACGGTAGGTCCTACAATGAGCAGTTCTTC.

This clonotype was counted only a few times. This chain connects TRBV7-9 to TRBJ2-7, with D possibly TRBD1 on 6 matching bases. The CDR3 covers 14 residues. V gave up 1 base and J gave up 0 bases, with 7 bases separating them. Germline V CDR1 and CDR2: SEHNR, FQNEAQ (reference sequence). The CDR3 region is CASSLETGSYEQYF. CDR3 bases: TGTGCCAGCAGCTTAGAGACAGGCTCCTACGAGCAGTACTTC.

The sample holds a few counts of this clonotype. V and J are TRBV6-5 and TRBJ1-6; no reliable D call. V lost 2 bases and J 5 bases, leaving 4 bases between the germline ends. Germline loops: CDR1 MNHEY, CDR2 SVGAGI. CDR3 size: 13 residues. Written as DNA, the CDR3 is TGTGCCAGCAGTTACAGGGATAATTCACCCCTCCACTTT. Translation gives CASSYRDNSPLHF.

This clonotype was recorded many times. The chain couples TRBV5-1 to TRBJ2-2, with 14 bases aligning to TRBD2. This CDR3 is built from 16 residues. The V and J ends lost 4 bases and 10 bases, in that order; junction bases with no gene match: 9. Germline lookup yields CDR1 SGHRS and CDR2 YFSETQ. CDR3 protein: CASSLQTSGRAAELFF. CDR3 DNA sequence: TGCGCCAGCAGCCTTCAGACTAGCGGGAGGGCCGCGGAGCTGTTTTTT. Full variable domain (outside the CDR3, taken from reference TRBV5-1 and TRBJ2-2): KAGVTQTPRYLIKTRGQQVTLSCSPISGHRSVSWYQQTPGQGLQFLFEYFSETQRNKGNFPGRFSGRQFSNSRSEMNVSTLELGDSALYLCASSLQTSGRAAELFFGEGSRLTVL.

The rearrangement joins TRBV5-1 to TRBJ2-3, with D perhaps matching TRBD1 (6 bases). Germline CDR1 is SGHRS and CDR2 is YFSETQ. The germline V and J ends were trimmed by 4 bases and 2 bases, with 14 bases remaining between them. CDR3 length equals 15 residues. DNA of the CDR3: TGCGCCAGCAGCGCCTCGGGACACAACACAGATACGCAGTATTTT. This codes for CASSASGHNTDTQYF.

At least ten counts were recorded for this clonotype. The chain joins TRBV6-2 or TRBV6-3 to TRBJ1-1; D gene uncertain. Trimming took 8 bases from V and 1 from J, leaving 14 bases between them. Germline-derived CDR1 and CDR2 are MNHEY and SVGEGT. This CDR3 region has 14 residues. The CDR3 DNA reads TGTGCCAGCCTTAAGCGACCAGAGAACACTGAAGCTTTCTTT. Its translation: CASLKRPENTEAFF.

This chain connects TRBV6-6 to TRBJ2-1; possible D gene TRBD2, 5 bases. The CDR3 spans 13 residues. In germline, CDR1 is MNHNY, CDR2 SVGAGI (reference sequence). Trimming took 1 base from V and 8 from J, leaving 9 bases between them. The CDR3 DNA sequence: TGTGCCAGCAGTTACTTGTTTAGCGATGAGCAGTTCTTC. Translation gives CASSYLFSDEQFF.

The table lists this clonotype with a few counts. The V call is TRBV6-1, the J call TRBJ2-5, with D perhaps matching TRBD1 or TRBD2 (5 bases each). Germline V CDR1 and CDR2: MNHNS, SASEGT. The CDR3 spans 16 residues. Trimming stripped 1 base from V and 0 bases from J, with 12 bases between. CDR3 protein: CASSEDWGRYQETQYF. DNA for the CDR3: TGTGCCAGCAGTGAAGATTGGGGACGGTACCAAGAGACCCAGTACTTC.

This clonotype appeared many times. As DNA, the CDR3 is TGCAGCGTTGGGACAGGGGTATCCACTGAAGCTTTCTTT. Amino acids: CSVGTGVSTEAFF. This chain uses TRBV29-1 with TRBJ1-1; 9 bases are shared with TRBD1. Germline V CDR1 and CDR2: SQVTM, ANQGSEA. Trimming at V came to 4 bases and at J to 4 bases, leaving 4 bases not matched to a gene. CDR3 length: 13 residues.

The chain uses TRBV15 and TRBJ2-3; 9 bases fit TRBD2. Looked up from germline, CDR1 is LNHNV and CDR2 is YYDKDF (reference sequence). There are 18 residues in the CDR3. V dropped 0 bases and J dropped 0; count of bases not matched to a gene: 7. The chain's CDR3 is CATSRDLAGLPSTDTQYF. The CDR3 bases are TGTGCCACCAGCAGAGACCTAGCGGGGCTCCCTAGCACAGATACGCAGTATTTT.

This clonotype was seen only a few times. J is TRBJ2-7 and V is TRBV28, with D maybe TRBD1 (6 bases). CDR1 is MDHEN, CDR2 SYDVKM, per germline. Trimming removed 10 bases from V and 0 bases from J, with 13 bases in between. The CDR3 extends over 13 amino acids. The CDR3 is CATTGISSYEQYF. CDR3 nucleotide sequence: TGTGCCACAACAGGGATTAGCTCCTACGAGCAGTACTTC.

CDR3 nucleotides: TGCAGCGGTTCCCTACCGGGACAAGGCCTCGGGGAGCAGTTCTTC. Translating gives CSGSLPGQGLGEQFF. This sequence joins TRBV29-1 and TRBJ2-1; a possible D gene is TRBD1 (6 bases). The CDR3 is 15 residues long. Deletions cut 7 bases from V and 10 bases from J, with 26 bases between. The germline V gene encodes CDR1 SQVTM and CDR2 ANQGSEA.

The V gene is TRBV2, the J gene TRBJ1-1; D unclear. CDR3 length equals 15 residues. Trimming took off 6 bases at V and 10 bases at J, with 24 bases between the two ends. Germline V gene lookup returns CDR1 SNHLY and CDR2 FYNNEI. The CDR3 loop is CASRLLVGFREAAFF. The CDR3, as DNA: TGTGCCAGCAGGCTCCTTGTGGGTTTCCGAGAGGCAGCTTTCTTT.

The chain uses TRBV4-1 and TRBJ2-5; 11 nucleotides line up with TRBD2. With 4 bases clipped from V and 5 bases from J, the junction kept 9 bases outside the gene matches. From germline, CDR1 is MGHRA and CDR2 YSYEKL. This CDR3 region has 16 residues. The CDR3 DNA is TGCGCCAGCAGCCCTCTCACTAGCGGGGGCAAGGAGACCCAGTACTTC. Its translation is CASSPLTSGGKETQYF.

This rearrangement joins TRBV28 to TRBJ2-2; D ambiguous. CDR1 MDHEN and CDR2 SYDVKM come from the germline V gene. Trimming removed 5 bases from V and 0 bases from J, with 13 bases in between. The length of the CDR3 is 16 residues. The CDR3 region has the DNA TGTGCCAGCAGTGAATCAAGGGCCTCGAACACCGGGGAGCTGTTTTTT. Translating gives CASSESRASNTGELFF.

This clonotype appeared many times. The chain carries TRBV24-1 and TRBJ2-1; D tentatively fits TRBD1 or TRBD2 (6 bases each). Trimming removed 0 bases at V and 0 bases at J, with 17 bases between. There are 19 residues in the CDR3. Germline-derived CDR1 and CDR2 are KGHDR and SFDVKD. In DNA, the CDR3 is TGTGCCACCAGTGATTTGCCCGGACGAGGGGGGAGCTCCTACAATGAGCAGTTCTTC. Translated, it gives CATSDLPGRGGSSYNEQFF.

This clonotype has more than one count but fewer than ten. V usage is TRBV28 and J usage is TRBJ2-2, with D possibly matching TRBD2 (5 bases). CDR3 length equals 16 residues. Trimming shortened V by 2 bases and J by 3 bases, and 13 bases separated the two germline ends. Germline CDR1 reads MDHEN; CDR2 reads SYDVKM. CDR3 sequence reads: CASSLVGSGDTGELFF. Here the CDR3 DNA reads TGTGCCAGCAGTTTAGTGGGGTCCGGGGACACCGGGGAGCTGTTTTTT.